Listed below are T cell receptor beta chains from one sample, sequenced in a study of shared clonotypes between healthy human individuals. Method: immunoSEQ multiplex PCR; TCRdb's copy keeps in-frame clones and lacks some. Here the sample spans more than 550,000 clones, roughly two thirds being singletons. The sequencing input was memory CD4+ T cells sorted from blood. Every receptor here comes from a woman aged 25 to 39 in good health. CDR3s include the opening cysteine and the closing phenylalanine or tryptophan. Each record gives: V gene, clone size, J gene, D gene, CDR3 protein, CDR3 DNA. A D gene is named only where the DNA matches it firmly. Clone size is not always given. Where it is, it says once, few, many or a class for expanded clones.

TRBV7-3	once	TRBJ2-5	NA	CASSLGPEQETQYF	TGTGCCAGCAGCTTAGGGCCAGAGCAAGAGACCCAGTACTTC
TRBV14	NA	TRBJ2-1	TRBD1	CASSPTGTGVHNEQFF	TGTGCCAGCAGTCCGACCGGGACAGGGGTCCACAATGAGCAGTTCTTC
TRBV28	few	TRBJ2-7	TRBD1	CASSPPTGSPYEQYF	TGTGCCAGCAGTCCGCCGACAGGGTCCCCCTACGAGCAGTACTTC
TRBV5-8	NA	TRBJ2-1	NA	CASSLAGRVPYNEQFF	TGTGCCAGCAGCTTGGCCGGGCGGGTGCCCTACAATGAGCAGTTCTTC
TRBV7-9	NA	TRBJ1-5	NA	CASSLETGGPNQPQHF	TGTGCCAGCAGCTTAGAAACCGGGGGACCAAATCAGCCCCAGCATTTT
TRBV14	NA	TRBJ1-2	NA	CASSPRHGGGYGYTF	TGTGCCAGCAGCCCAAGACACGGAGGAGGCTATGGCTACACCTTC
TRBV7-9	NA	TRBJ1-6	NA	CASSSAENSPLHF	TGTGCCAGCAGTTCCGCCGAGAATTCACCCCTCCACTTT
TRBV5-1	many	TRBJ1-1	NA	CASSLRWGMNTEAFF	TGCGCCAGCAGCTTGAGATGGGGGATGAACACTGAAGCTTTCTTT
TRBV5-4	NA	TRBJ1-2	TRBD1	CASSLGDRPRIGYTF	TGTGCCAGCAGCTTGGGGGACAGGCCCCGCATAGGCTACACCTTC
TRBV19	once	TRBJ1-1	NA	CASSTQGNTEAFF	TGTGCCAGTAGCACACAGGGGAACACTGAAGCTTTCTTT
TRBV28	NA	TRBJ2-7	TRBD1	CASSLRGPSYEQYF	TGTGCCAGCAGTTTGAGGGGGCCGTCCTACGAGCAGTACTTC
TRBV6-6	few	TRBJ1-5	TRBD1	CASSLGQGEGQPQHF	TGTGCCAGCAGCTTGGGACAGGGAGAAGGACAGCCCCAGCATTTT
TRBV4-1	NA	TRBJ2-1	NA	CAIPSGERHGEQFF	TGCGCCATTCCCTCCGGGGAGCGTCATGGTGAGCAGTTCTTC
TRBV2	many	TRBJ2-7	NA	CPKRDGRRGSYEQYF	TGTCCTAAACGAGATGGGAGAAGAGGGTCCTACGAGCAGTACTTC
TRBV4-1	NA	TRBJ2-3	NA	CASSQMGLRTDTQYF	TGCGCCAGCAGCCAGATGGGACTTCGCACAGATACGCAGTATTTT
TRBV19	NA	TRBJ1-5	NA	CASTDLENQPQHF	TGTGCCAGTACCGACCTAGAGAATCAGCCCCAGCATTTT
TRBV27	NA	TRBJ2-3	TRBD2	CASSFRTSGYTDTQYF	TGTGCCAGCAGTTTCAGGACTAGCGGATACACAGATACGCAGTATTTT
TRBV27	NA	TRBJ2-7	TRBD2	CASSLTTSGRQRAYEQYF	TGTGCCAGCAGTTTAACAACTAGCGGGAGACAAAGGGCCTACGAGCAGTACTTC
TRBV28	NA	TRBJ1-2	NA	CASSPVSVNYGYTF	TGTGCCAGCAGCCCTGTTTCGGTTAATTATGGCTACACCTTC
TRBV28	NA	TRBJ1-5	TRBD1	CASSRTSTGRGGF	TGTGCCAGCAGTCGGACTTCGACAGGGAGGGGTGGTTTT
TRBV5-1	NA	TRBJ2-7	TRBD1	CASSLRTGHEQYF	TGCGCCAGCAGCCTACGGACAGGGCACGAGCAGTACTTC
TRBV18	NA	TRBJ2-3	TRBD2	CASAGGFGTDTQYF	TGTGCCAGCGCGGGGGGTTTCGGCACAGATACGCAGTATTTT
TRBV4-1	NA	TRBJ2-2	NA	CASSRTPLGSTGELFF	TGCGCCAGCAGCCGCACCCCGTTGGGGAGCACCGGGGAGCTGTTTTTT
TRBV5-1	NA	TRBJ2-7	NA	CASRDGGRGAGNFSYEQYF	TGCGCCAGCAGAGACGGCGGACGAGGGGCGGGAAACTTCTCCTACGAGCAGTACTTC
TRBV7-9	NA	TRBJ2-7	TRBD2	CASSPGLAATYEQYF	TGTGCCAGCAGCCCTGGACTAGCGGCAACCTACGAGCAGTACTTC
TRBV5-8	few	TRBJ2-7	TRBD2	CASSLGPGGTYEQYF	TGTGCCAGCAGCTTGGGGCCGGGGGGAACCTACGAGCAGTACTTC
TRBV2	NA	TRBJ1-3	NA	CASSEGQGNTIYF	TGTGCCAGCAGTGAAGGGCAGGGAAACACCATATATTTT
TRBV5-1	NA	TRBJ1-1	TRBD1	CASSLDFGQGEPEAFF	TGCGCCAGCAGCTTGGACTTTGGACAGGGAGAGCCTGAAGCTTTCTTT
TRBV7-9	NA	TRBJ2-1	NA	CASSLPTDIYNEQFF	TGTGCCAGCAGCTTACCAACGGACATCTACAATGAGCAGTTCTTC
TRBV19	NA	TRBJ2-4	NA	CASSIRTVAKNIQYF	TGTGCCAGTAGTATACGAACCGTAGCCAAAAACATTCAGTACTTC
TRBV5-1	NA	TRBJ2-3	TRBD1	CASSNGQGASTDTQYF	TGCGCCAGCAGCAACGGACAGGGGGCTAGCACAGATACGCAGTATTTT
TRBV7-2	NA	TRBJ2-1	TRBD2	CASSSTFLAGGEQFF	TGTGCCAGCAGCTCGACGTTCCTAGCGGGGGGGGAGCAGTTCTTC
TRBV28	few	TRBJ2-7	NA	CASSLPQYEQYF	TGTGCCAGCAGTTTACCTCAGTACGAGCAGTACTTC
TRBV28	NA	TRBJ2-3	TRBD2	CASSLWDGAGGGTQYF	TGTGCCAGCAGTTTGTGGGATGGGGCGGGAGGTGGTACGCAGTATTTT
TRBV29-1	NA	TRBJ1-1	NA	CSVLGTNMNTEAFF	TGCAGCGTCCTCGGGACAAACATGAACACTGAAGCTTTCTTT
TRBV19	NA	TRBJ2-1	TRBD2	CASSSGGPYNEQFF	TGTGCCAGTAGTAGCGGGGGACCGTACAATGAGCAGTTCTTC
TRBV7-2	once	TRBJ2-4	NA	CASSSLTGSAKNIQYF	TGTGCCAGCAGCTCCCTGACAGGATCGGCCAAAAACATTCAGTACTTC
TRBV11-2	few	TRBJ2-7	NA	CASSSGGGGQAQYF	TGTGCCAGCAGCTCAGGCGGCGGGGGACAAGCGCAGTACTTC
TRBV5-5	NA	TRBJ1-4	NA	CASSLYPLVNELFF	TGTGCCAGCAGCTTGTATCCCCTAGTAAATGAACTGTTTTTT
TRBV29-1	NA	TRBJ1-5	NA	CSVGDGLNQPQHF	TGCAGCGTTGGGGACGGTTTAAATCAGCCCCAGCATTTT
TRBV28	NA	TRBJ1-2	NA	CASKWEAWGGYTF	TGTGCCAGCAAGTGGGAAGCCTGGGGTGGCTACACCTTC
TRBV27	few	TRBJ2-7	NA	CASSLYRTDEQYF	TGTGCCAGCAGTTTATACAGAACCGACGAGCAGTACTTC